This TCR beta chain was identified in a study of CD8+CD57+ T cells in acquired aplastic anemia. Background on the study: Sorted CD4+ and CD8+ cells gave a mean 3.2 ug DNA, range roughly 0.2 to 27.4 ug.

Whole-study findings and limits: Significance was not reached for CD8+ Simpson's diversity between patients and controls. Both patients and controls carried the same twenty-nine CD8+ CDR3 sequences.

A remark on this clonotype: The antigen is undetermined.

TCR beta VDJ and CDR3 profiles were obtained from a genomic DNA template. In TCRdb, the reads were re-called with MiXCR into one record per CDR3 protein. The sample shows roughly 180,000 distinct CDR3 sequences, under 70% of them seen only once. Trimming at V came to 8 bases and at J to 6 bases, leaving 10 bases not matched to a gene. Germline V gives CDR1 ENHRY, CDR2 SYGVKD. This CDR3 has 15 amino acids. J is TRBJ2-1 and V is TRBV10-3, with 10 bases matching TRBD2. The origin of this receptor is a human donor with severe aplastic anemia or a healthy control (not recorded which). The sequencing input was sorted CD4+, CD8+, or CD8+CD57+ T cells (not recorded which) from PBMCs. In DNA, the CDR3 is TGTGCCATCGGGCCCGGGACTAGCGCGATCAATGAGCAGTTCTTC. Its protein product is CAIGPGTSAINEQFF.